This TCR beta chain was captured by sequencing in a study of blood T cell repertoires in COVID-19. The wider study: Researchers got acute and convalescent COVID-19 samples from the United States, Italy and Spain. T cells, B-cell-depleted T cells, or PBMCs supplied cDNA or gDNA.

V was cut by 1 base and J by 8 bases, with 7 bases left in between. Germline-derived CDR1 and CDR2 are KGHDR and SFDVKD. CDR3 size: 12 residues. TCRdb's copy holds only in-frame clones and misses some; the assay was immunoSEQ multiplex PCR. The sample includes about 220,000 clones, roughly nine tenths seen only once; the top ten take approximately 3.5%. The chain couples TRBV24-1 to TRBJ1-1; D not resolved. Sequencing was performed on PBMCs or T cells enriched from blood (not recorded which). This sequence was found in a young woman in a cohort exposed to, infected with or recovered from COVID-19 (not recorded which). The CDR3 loop is CATSDFIGEAFF. CDR3 in DNA: TGTGCCACCAGTGATTTCATCGGGGAAGCTTTCTTT.